Listed below are T cell receptor beta chains from one sample, sequenced in a study of cytotoxic CD8 clonotypes in ibrutinib-treated CLL. Produced via immunoSEQ multiplex PCR; TCRdb's table is partial and in-frame only. This repertoire shows 160,000 or so clones, approximately 80% found once; its top ten account for about 4.5%. The specimen comprised PBMCs, sampled after 24 months of ibrutinib treatment. All receptors come from a human donor with chronic lymphocytic leukemia. CDR3s include the opening cysteine and the closing phenylalanine or tryptophan. The order of the fields is clone size, V gene, J gene, D gene, CDR3 protein, CDR3 DNA. The D gene is left open where the match is weak. Clone sizes are given selectively: once, few, many, or a class where the clone is expanded.

abundance: -
v_gene: TRBV27
j_gene: TRBJ1-1
d_gene: -
CDR3aa: CASSFQPLGNTEAFF
CDR3nt: TGTGCCAGCAGTTTCCAGCCATTAGGGAACACTGAAGCTTTCTTT

abundance: -
v_gene: TRBV7-9
j_gene: TRBJ1-5
d_gene: -
CDR3aa: CASSFLGGAGNQPQHF
CDR3nt: TGTGCCAGCAGCTTTTTAGGGGGTGCGGGCAATCAGCCCCAGCATTTT

abundance: once
v_gene: TRBV7-3
j_gene: TRBJ2-1
d_gene: -
CDR3aa: CASSPSPVPYNEQFF
CDR3nt: TGTGCCAGCAGCCCCAGTCCCGTGCCCTACAATGAGCAGTTCTTC

abundance: -
v_gene: TRBV27
j_gene: TRBJ1-2
d_gene: -
CDR3aa: CASSLTGRHGYTF
CDR3nt: TGTGCCAGCAGTTTAACAGGGAGGCACGGCTACACCTTC

abundance: -
v_gene: TRBV5-1
j_gene: TRBJ1-2
d_gene: -
CDR3aa: CASSLAGGARGYTF
CDR3nt: TGCGCCAGCAGCTTGGCCGGGGGGGCGAGAGGCTACACCTTC

abundance: -
v_gene: TRBV7-2
j_gene: TRBJ2-3
d_gene: TRBD2
CDR3aa: CASSTRLAALTDTQYF
CDR3nt: TGTGCCAGCAGCACCCGACTAGCGGCCCTCACAGATACGCAGTATTTT

abundance: few
v_gene: TRBV30
j_gene: TRBJ1-2
d_gene: TRBD1
CDR3aa: CAWSVYGQGSGYTF
CDR3nt: TGTGCCTGGAGTGTATACGGACAGGGGAGCGGCTACACCTTC

abundance: -
v_gene: TRBV7-2
j_gene: TRBJ2-7
d_gene: -
CDR3aa: CASTVGGQVYEQYF
CDR3nt: TGTGCCAGCACCGTCGGGGGACAAGTCTACGAGCAGTACTTC

abundance: -
v_gene: TRBV15
j_gene: TRBJ1-1
d_gene: -
CDR3aa: CATSRDQRGTEAFF
CDR3nt: TGTGCCACCAGCAGAGATCAGAGGGGTACTGAAGCTTTCTTT

abundance: -
v_gene: TRBV7-8
j_gene: TRBJ2-1
d_gene: -
CDR3aa: CASSLDGGRGNEQFF
CDR3nt: TGTGCCAGCAGCTTAGACGGGGGGCGGGGCAATGAGCAGTTCTTC

abundance: -
v_gene: TRBV5-6
j_gene: TRBJ2-2
d_gene: -
CDR3aa: CASIQRGTGELFF
CDR3nt: TGTGCCAGCATCCAACGGGGGACCGGGGAGCTGTTTTTT

abundance: -
v_gene: TRBV5-1
j_gene: TRBJ2-2
d_gene: TRBD2
CDR3aa: CASSLVASGGDTGELFF
CDR3nt: TGCGCCAGCAGCTTGGTCGCTAGCGGGGGAGACACCGGGGAGCTGTTTTTT

abundance: once
v_gene: TRBV6-5
j_gene: TRBJ2-7
d_gene: -
CDR3aa: CASSYSPLGSYEQYF
CDR3nt: TGTGCCAGCAGTTACTCCCCGTTAGGCTCCTACGAGCAGTACTTC

abundance: -
v_gene: TRBV25-1
j_gene: TRBJ1-4
d_gene: TRBD1
CDR3aa: CASSRQGNEKLFF
CDR3nt: TGTGCCAGCAGTCGACAGGGGAATGAAAAACTGTTTTTT